This TCR beta chain was captured in a study of blood T cell repertoires in COVID-19. Trimming cost V 5 bases and J 2 bases; bases outside gene matches: 7. The CDR3 sequence is 15 residues long. The germline V gene has CDR1 KGHDR and CDR2 SFDVKD. This table comes from immunoSEQ multiplex PCR, and its TCRdb copy is limited to in-frame clones, with some not included. The data show about 150,000 clones, around 85% seen once. Input material: peripheral blood. The TCR comes from a human donor in a cohort sampled during active COVID-19. This chain uses TRBV24-1 with TRBJ2-5; the match to TRBD1 covers 7 bases. The CDR3 sequence: CATSGQTGQQETQYF. CDR3 DNA sequence: TGTGCCACCAGTGGGCAAACGGGACAGCAAGAGACCCAGTACTTC.